The rows below give T cell receptor beta chains drawn from one sample of a study of long-term antiretroviral therapy in people with HIV. Sequencing used immunoSEQ multiplex PCR; TCRdb keeps in-frame clones, though not all of them. The sample carries approximately 37,000 clones, under 85% recorded once. Source: unsorted PBMCs, taken 1 year after starting antiretroviral therapy. These receptors originate from a man between 18 and 29 years old with HIV. The CDR3 runs from the conserved cysteine through the conserved F or W. Clone sizes are given selectively: once, few, many, or a class where the clone is expanded.

V gene,clone size,J gene,CDR3 protein
TRBV5-1,.,TRBJ1-2,CASSYNLDRAARGYTF
TRBV7-9,.,TRBJ2-7,CASSLAGVTDEQYF
TRBV27,.,TRBJ1-1,CASGGNSNTEAFF
TRBV6-1,.,TRBJ1-2,CASSERGVYYGYTF
TRBV5-1,.,TRBJ1-1,CASSLFQQGSSDAFF
TRBV6-5,.,TRBJ1-2,CASSYKAGNGYTF
TRBV10-3,few,TRBJ1-5,CASAPTGSQPQHF
TRBV6-5,few,TRBJ1-1,CASSYFRGGNTEAFF
TRBV19,.,TRBJ2-7,CASSHRTGMKYF
TRBV6-5,.,TRBJ2-7,CASSQTGGRNEQYF
TRBV27,once,TRBJ2-1,CASSLSRSSYNEQFF
TRBV6-5,.,TRBJ1-2,CASSYRGSPADYTF
TRBV7-6,few,TRBJ1-2,CASSSDRGNAYGYTF
TRBV19,.,TRBJ2-3,CASSIPGLASTDTQYF
TRBV13,medium-sized,TRBJ1-1,CASSSLGDYTEAFF
TRBV5-6,.,TRBJ1-2,CASSSLDTRGGYTF
TRBV21-1,.,TRBJ2-1,CAQTRLISEHNEQFF
TRBV19,once,TRBJ1-2,CASSIWRREDGYTF
TRBV7-2,.,TRBJ1-2,CASSLAAGGYGYTF
TRBV19,.,TRBJ1-5,CASSPLRGPQHF
TRBV5-1,.,TRBJ2-2,CASSFYRPTGELFF
TRBV15,.,TRBJ2-7,CATSPVPSYEQYF
TRBV5-4,once,TRBJ1-2,CASSLGQGYGGYTF
TRBV7-9,.,TRBJ1-1,CASSFDRGRAEAFF
TRBV4-1,once,TRBJ2-5,CASSQERGQGSATQYF
TRBV29-1,few,TRBJ1-1,CSVPAGGEAFF
TRBV6-6,.,TRBJ1-1,CASSYSMGEADTEAFF
TRBV7-8,few,TRBJ1-1,CASTPGTGATEAFF
TRBV18,.,TRBJ1-1,CASSPRGGTTEAFF
TRBV6-5,.,TRBJ2-7,CASRKDSSYEQYF
TRBV19,.,TRBJ1-5,CASSRATTGLDQPQHF
TRBV28,.,TRBJ2-7,CASSRLSYEQYF
TRBV9,.,TRBJ2-7,CASSPRSGAIYEQYF
TRBV7-8,.,TRBJ2-1,CASSPRQGTSGRLFSYNEQFF
TRBV9,.,TRBJ2-3,CASSVGHRGSTDTQYF
TRBV5-8,.,TRBJ1-5,CASNQRRVGSNQPQHF
TRBV4-1,.,TRBJ2-7,CASSAGTGGAYEQYF
TRBV13,.,TRBJ2-1,CASSCPRDSYNEQFF
TRBV7-9,.,TRBJ2-2,CASSLSRPNTGELFF
TRBV27,.,TRBJ1-1,CASSEQGRGAFF
TRBV7-8,.,TRBJ2-7,CASSLTSGPLYEQYF
TRBV6-5,.,TRBJ2-2,CASSYSGVGELFF
TRBV11-2,.,TRBJ1-1,CASSLVGRGVNPNTEAFF
TRBV27,.,TRBJ2-7,CASSLSGTSGRVSSYEQYF
TRBV6-5,.,TRBJ1-2,CASSYRDRRNYGYTF
TRBV7-9,.,TRBJ2-7,CASSPPGQRSGEQYF
TRBV11-2,once,TRBJ2-1,CASSHTGVDEQFF
TRBV25-1,once,TRBJ1-1,CASSLTGRGTEAFF
TRBV9,.,TRBJ1-5,CASSAGRDNQPQHF